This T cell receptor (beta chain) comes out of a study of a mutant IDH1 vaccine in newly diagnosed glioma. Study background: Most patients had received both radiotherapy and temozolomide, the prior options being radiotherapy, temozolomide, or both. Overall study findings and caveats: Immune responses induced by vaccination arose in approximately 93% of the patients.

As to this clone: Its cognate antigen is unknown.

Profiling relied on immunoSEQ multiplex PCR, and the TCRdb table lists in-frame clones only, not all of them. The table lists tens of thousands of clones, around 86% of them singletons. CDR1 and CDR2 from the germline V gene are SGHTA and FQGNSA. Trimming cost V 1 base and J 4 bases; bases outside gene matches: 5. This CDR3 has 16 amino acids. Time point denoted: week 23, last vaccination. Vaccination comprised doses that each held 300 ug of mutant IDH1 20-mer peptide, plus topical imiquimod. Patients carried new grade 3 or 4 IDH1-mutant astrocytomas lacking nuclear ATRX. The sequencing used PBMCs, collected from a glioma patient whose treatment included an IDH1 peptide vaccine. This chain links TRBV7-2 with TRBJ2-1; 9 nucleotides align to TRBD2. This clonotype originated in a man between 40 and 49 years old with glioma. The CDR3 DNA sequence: TGTGCCAGCAGCTTAGTTTTAGCGGGAGTGTACAATGAGCAGTTCTTC. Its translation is CASSLVLAGVYNEQFF.